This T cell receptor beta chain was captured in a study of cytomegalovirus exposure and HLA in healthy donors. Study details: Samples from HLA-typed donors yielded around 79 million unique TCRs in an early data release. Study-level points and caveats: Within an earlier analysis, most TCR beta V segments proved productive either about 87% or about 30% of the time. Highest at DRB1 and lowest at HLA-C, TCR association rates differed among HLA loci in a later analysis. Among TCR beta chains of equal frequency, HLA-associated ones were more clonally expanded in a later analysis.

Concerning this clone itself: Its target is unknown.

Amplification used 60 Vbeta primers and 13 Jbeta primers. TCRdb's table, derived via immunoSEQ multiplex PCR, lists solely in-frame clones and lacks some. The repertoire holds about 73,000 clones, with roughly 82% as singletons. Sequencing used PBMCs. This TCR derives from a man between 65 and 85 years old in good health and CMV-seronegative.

CDR3 nucleotides: TGTGCCAGCGGCCGGACAGGGCGCGCTGAAGCTTTCTTT. Residues: CASGRTGRAEAFF. The genes are TRBV6-5 and TRBJ1-1; 8 positions match TRBD1. V lost 8 bases to trimming and J lost 6 bases; unmatched junction nucleotides: 8. Germline lookup yields CDR1 MNHEY and CDR2 SVGAGI. This CDR3 spans 13 amino acids.